These T cell receptor beta chains were read from a single sample in a study of T cell responses to AZD1222 COVID-19 vaccine. Repertoires were generated with immunoSEQ multiplex PCR, while TCRdb's copy carries only in-frame clones and drops some. There are around 140,000 clones in the sample; around 93% occur only once, and 3% to 4.5% lies in the top ten. Sequenced material: peripheral blood, taken 28 days after the second AZD1222 dose. These receptor sequences come from an adult who received the AZD1222 COVID-19 vaccine. CDR3s include the opening cysteine and the closing phenylalanine or tryptophan. The D gene is left open where the match is weak. Rows give clone size only sometimes, using once, few, many, or a class for an expanded clone.

16,TRBV5-5,.,TRBJ1-3,.,TGTGCCAGCAGCTTGGAGGCAGCCCGCTCTGGAAACACCATATATTTT,CASSLEAARSGNTIYF
13,TRBV12-3/TRBV12-4,TRBD2,TRBJ2-1,.,TGTGCCAGCAGTCAAACTAGCGGGACCGGGCGGTTCTTC,CASSQTSGTGRFF
16,TRBV28,.,TRBJ1-5,.,TGTGCCAGCAGTCTGCGAGCGAGGGGGAGCAATCAGCCCCAGCATTTT,CASSLRARGSNQPQHF
15,TRBV19,.,TRBJ1-2,.,TGTGCCAGTAGTATTCACAGGGCCCGCGACTATGGCTACACCTTC,CASSIHRARDYGYTF
15,TRBV28,.,TRBJ2-3,.,TGTGCCAGCAGCGGTGGGCTAGGTAGCACAGATACGCAGTATTTT,CASSGGLGSTDTQYF
15,TRBV9,.,TRBJ2-5,.,TGTGCCAGCAGCAAAGGGACAACCACCCAAGAGACCCAGTACTTC,CASSKGTTTQETQYF
16,TRBV19,.,TRBJ1-1,.,TGTGCCAGTAAGGAAGTCACGGACAGTGGGAACACTGAAGCTTTCTTT,CASKEVTDSGNTEAFF
13,TRBV5-5,.,TRBJ1-2,.,TGTGCCAGCAGCTTGAGGGCGGACTATGGCTACACCTTC,CASSLRADYGYTF
13,TRBV27,TRBD2,TRBJ2-7,.,TGTGCCAGCAGCCTAGCGGGCAACTACGAGCAGTACTTC,CASSLAGNYEQYF
14,TRBV25-1,.,TRBJ1-3,.,TGTGCCAGCTCCCCCTGGGGAGAGATCAACACCATATATTTT,CASSPWGEINTIYF
15,TRBV29-1,TRBD1,TRBJ1-1,.,TGCAGCGTTGGGCGGACAGGGGCTTCGAACACTGAAGCTTTCTTT,CSVGRTGASNTEAFF
13,TRBV7-3,.,TRBJ1-1,.,TGTGCCAGCAGCCTCGGACACAACACTGAAGCTTTCTTT,CASSLGHNTEAFF
13,TRBV6-4,.,TRBJ2-1,.,TGTGCCAGCAGTGACTCTGGCCATTCCTCGCAGTTCTTC,CASSDSGHSSQFF
15,TRBV6-5,TRBD2,TRBJ2-1,.,TGTGCCAGCAGTTACGAGACTAGCGGCTACAATGAGCAGTTCTTC,CASSYETSGYNEQFF
18,TRBV6-2/TRBV6-3,TRBD2,TRBJ2-4,once,TGTGCCAGCAGTTACTCGATTTGGCTAGCGGGATCCAAAAACATTCAGTACTTC,CASSYSIWLAGSKNIQYF
15,TRBV28,.,TRBJ1-5,.,TGTGCCAGCAGGGGCGTCGGGGGGCAAGGGCAGCCCCAGCATTTT,CASRGVGGQGQPQHF
14,TRBV7-8,.,TRBJ1-2,.,TGTGCCACCAACGCGAACAGGGCCTACTATGGCTACACCTTC,CATNANRAYYGYTF
14,TRBV5-3,.,TRBJ1-3,.,TGTGCCAGAAGCTTGGGGTCTTCTGGAAACACCATATATTTT,CARSLGSSGNTIYF
11,TRBV20-1,.,TRBJ2-1,.,TGCAGTGCTAGAGACAGGGCTAGCGTGTTCTTC,CSARDRASVFF
16,TRBV9,TRBD1,TRBJ1-3,.,TGTGCCAGCAGCAAACCGGGACAGTTCTCTGGAAACACCATATATTTT,CASSKPGQFSGNTIYF
14,TRBV5-3,.,TRBJ1-5,few,TGTGCCAGAAGCTTACGGCCGTGGAGGCAGCCCCAGCATTTT,CARSLRPWRQPQHF
16,TRBV7-3,.,TRBJ2-1,.,TGTGCCAGCAGCCCCGATCTGGGCAGCTCCTACAATGAGCAGTTCTTC,CASSPDLGSSYNEQFF
11,TRBV28,.,TRBJ2-1,.,TGTGCCAGCAGGGTCTACAATGAGCAGTTCTTC,CASRVYNEQFF
14,TRBV7-8,TRBD2,TRBJ2-3,.,TGTGCCAGCAGCCCTAGCGGGAGTGCAGATACGCAGTATTTT,CASSPSGSADTQYF
15,TRBV4-1,TRBD2,TRBJ2-7,.,TGCGCCAGCAGCCGGGCTAGCGGGATTGCCTACGAGCAGTACTTC,CASSRASGIAYEQYF
14,TRBV6-5,TRBD1,TRBJ1-1,once,TGTGCCAGCAGAAGGGACAGGTGGAACACTGAAGCTTTCTTT,CASRRDRWNTEAFF
15,TRBV6-1,TRBD1,TRBJ1-1,.,TGTGCCAGCAGTGAATTGAGGACAGGGAACACTGAAGCTTTCTTT,CASSELRTGNTEAFF